Below, one T cell receptor (beta chain) is given with its context. There is no known antigen for this receptor. No base quality values were provided; no much bigger clone lies one nucleotide off. The data stem from a study of blood T cell repertoires in COVID-19 (dated by TCRdb to 2020 to 2022). A note on the overall study: Samples from collaborators originated in the United States, Italy and Spain and spanned both the acute and convalescent phases of COVID-19. The prospective study material was composed of cDNA or gDNA derived from T cells, B-cell-depleted T cells, or PBMCs. Deeply sampled blood TCRbeta repertoires from subjects exposed to, actively infected with, or recovered from COVID-19 were included in the dataset. The repertoires were released in a freely available public database meant as a resource for research on the immune response to SARS-CoV-2. Samples were obtained from the ongoing ImmuneRACE study (first 160 participants) and from 1,200 or so subjects provided by 6 global collaborators. Sample metadata almost always included a de-identified subject ID, COVID-19 status, age in years and sex. Where available, HLA class I and class II types were taken from metadata supplied by the sample provider and were not determined by assay-based typing.

One collaborating source in Seattle enrolled patients while the patients were actively infected and followed the patients over time throughout the course of disease. Collaborating institutions collected whole blood in K2EDTA tubes following their own protocols. For TCRbeta analysis, collaborator samples were shipped as frozen whole blood, as isolated PBMCs, or as DNA extracted from either sample type. The CDR3 runs 16 residues from the cysteine to the phenylalanine. The read is trimmed to its CDR3 DNA, 48 bases read in frame from base 1. V was cut back by 3 bases and J by 4 bases, leaving a gap of 18 bases between them. CDR1 and CDR2, looked up from the germline V gene (reference sequence), are LNHDA and SQIVND. The immunoSEQ Assay, a bias-controlled multiplex PCR, was used to amplify TCRbeta CDR3 regions from genomic DNA. Per the authors' processing: Within the assay, amplification of reference gene primers was used to estimate how many nucleated cells each sample contained. To quantify the absolute abundance of each unique TCRbeta CDR3 rearrangement, sequence reads were collapsed and filtered. For each sample, productive Simpson clonality was calculated by taking the square root of Simpson's diversity index across productive rearrangements. Drawn from immuneACCESS, this table holds only the in-frame rearrangements with V and J called that TCRdb kept. Clones are partly lost; checked studies trace under half to an unresolved V gene and leave the rest unexplained. The V and J calls and the clone size are those of that table, but D and trimming were determined from the DNA. The sample table contains 300,000 to 400,000 clones; only one count was recorded for roughly 87% of them. The ten largest clonotypes hold around 9.9% of the sample.

What the authors observed across the whole study: The amount of clinical and demographic metadata varied by source and participant and was provided uncurated.

The specimen sequenced was peripheral blood. The sequence came from a man aged 30-40 years with COVID-19, enrolled during active disease. The rearrangement joined TRBV19 to TRBJ1-2; the D gene is perhaps TRBD1, on 6 matching bases. The bases are TGTGCCAGTAGTATCTTGGACAGAAGCTTTGGCTATGGCTACACCTTC. Translated, this gives CASSILDRSFGYGYTF.